The 15 T cell receptor beta chains given below trace back to one sample, sequenced in a study of T-cell reconstitution after alpha-beta-depleted transplantation in children. A TCRbeta library incorporating unique molecular identifiers was prepared. TCRdb called the PCR reads again in MiXCR, with one record for every CDR3 protein. The data hold 280,000 or so distinct CDR3 sequences, with under 14% observed a single time. The material was peripheral blood, obtained 180 days after TCRalphabeta/CD19-depleted stem cell transplant. The receptors shown here come from a male patient aged 2 to 10 who had a stem cell transplant for chronic granulomatous disease, so the T cells may come from the graft donor.

This clonotype has a count of ten or more. V usage is TRBV29-1 and J usage is TRBJ2-3; unclear D gene. Germline V CDR1 and CDR2: SQVTM, ANQGSEA. The CDR3 consists of 13 residues. Trimming took 7 bases from V and 0 from J, leaving 11 bases between them. The chain's CDR3 is CSAMGISTDTQYF. The CDR3 bases are TGCAGCGCCATGGGCATTAGCACAGATACGCAGTATTTT.

This clonotype was observed at least ten times. The J gene is TRBJ2-2, the V gene TRBV20-1; maybe TRBD2 (5 bases). Trimming removed 6 bases from V and 5 bases from J, with 10 bases in between. The CDR3 runs to 12 residues. CDR1 is DFQATT, CDR2 SNEGSKA, per germline (reference sequence). The CDR3: CSARRRTGELFF. As DNA, the CDR3 is TGCAGTGCCAGGAGGAGAACCGGGGAGCTGTTTTTT.

Notes on this clonotype: A much bigger clone sits one base away, suggesting this may be a read error. The chain employs TRBV5-1 and TRBJ1-5, with D possibly matching TRBD1 (5 bases). This CDR3 comprises 16 residues. Germline CDR1 and CDR2: SGHRS and YFSETQ. The CDR3 DNA reads TGCGCCAGCAGCTTGGGGGCTGGGGGGAGCAATCACCCCCAGCATTTT. Translating it yields CASSLGAGGSNHPQHF.

This clonotype was detected many times. The rearrangement links TRBV6-5 to TRBJ2-2; TRBD2 matches 12 bases. Trimming removed 6 bases from V and 8 bases from J; junction bases left unmatched: 7. Germline V gene sequence: CDR1 MNHEY, CDR2 SVGAGI. There are 15 residues in the CDR3. In DNA form, the CDR3 reads TGTGCCAGCAGGGCTAGCGGGAGGGCTGGGGGGGAGCTGTTTTTT. Translated: CASRASGRAGGELFF.

In its sample, this clonotype was seen many times. V and J are TRBV5-1 and TRBJ1-2, with TRBD1 as a possible D gene (5 bases). Per the germline V gene, CDR1 is SGHRS and CDR2 is YFSETQ. V lost 0 bases, J lost 8 bases, and 14 bases lay in between. The CDR3 spans 14 residues. CDR3 region: CASSLDSGTGGYTF. The CDR3 DNA reads as TGCGCCAGCAGCTTGGACAGTGGGACGGGAGGCTACACCTTC. The full variable domain, in which reference TRBV5-1 and TRBJ1-2 provide the parts outside the CDR3, is KAGVTQTPRYLIKTRGQQVTLSCSPISGHRSVSWYQQTPGQGLQFLFEYFSETQRNKGNFPGRFSGRQFSNSRSEMNVSTLELGDSALYLCASSLDSGTGGYTFGSGTRLTVV.

In its sample, this clonotype was seen many times. This sequence joins TRBV15 and TRBJ2-5; 8 nucleotides line up with TRBD1. The J segment lost 4 bases and the V segment lost 0 bases, leaving 7 bases of the junction unmatched. Germline values: CDR1 LNHNV, CDR2 YYDKDF (reference sequence). This CDR3 comprises 16 residues. The CDR3 nucleotides are TGTGCCACCAGCAGAGAGGGCAGGGGGCGAGCAGAGACCCAGTACTTC. Residues: CATSREGRGRAETQYF.

This clonotype was seen repeatedly, ten times or more. This chain uses TRBV20-1 with TRBJ2-2, with 10 bases lining up with TRBD2. J gave up 4 bases and V 3 bases, and 8 bases lay outside the gene matches. Looked up from germline, CDR1 is DFQATT and CDR2 is SNEGSKA (reference sequence). This CDR3 has 16 residues. The CDR3 spells CSAREREGWVTGELFF. The CDR3, as DNA: TGCAGTGCTAGGGAGCGGGAGGGCTGGGTCACCGGGGAGCTGTTTTTT.

This clonotype appeared many times. The V gene is TRBV29-1, the J gene TRBJ2-1; 10 bases align to TRBD1. The CDR3 has 12 amino acids. Trimming removed 4 bases from V and 8 bases from J; junction bases left unmatched: 2. CDR1 and CDR2 from the germline V gene are SQVTM and ANQGSEA. The CDR3 nucleotides read TGCAGCGTTGGGACAGGGGGGTATGAGCAGTTCTTC. Translating gives CSVGTGGYEQFF.

A few counts support this clonotype. V usage is TRBV18 and J usage is TRBJ1-1; D is unclear. The CDR3 is made up of 15 amino acids. V shed 4 bases and J shed 2 bases, with 14 bases lying between them. CDR1 and CDR2 (germline): KGHSH, LQKENI. The CDR3 coding sequence is TGTGCCAGCTCACGTAAGGACGGACCCAACACTGAAGCTTTCTTT. It translates to CASSRKDGPNTEAFF.

This clonotype was seen repeatedly, ten times or more. J is TRBJ2-3 and V is TRBV6-2 or TRBV6-3; TRBD2 agrees at 7 bases. CDR1 and CDR2 from the germline V gene are MNHEY and SVGEGT. Trimming cost V 6 bases and J 2 bases; bases outside gene matches: 8. The CDR3 is 15 amino acids. The CDR3 is CASSSGVLYTDTQYF. The CDR3 nucleotides are TGTGCCAGCAGCAGCGGGGTTCTCTACACAGATACGCAGTATTTT.

This clonotype was observed at least ten times. This chain joins TRBV29-1 and TRBJ2-1, with TRBD2 as a possible D gene (6 bases). This CDR3 region has 13 residues. Deletions cut 8 bases from V and 4 bases from J, with 15 bases between. Germline assignment: CDR1 SQVTM and CDR2 ANQGSEA. The CDR3 reads CSTRDGLYNEQFF. As DNA, the CDR3 is TGCAGCACTAGGGACGGACTATACAATGAGCAGTTCTTC.

This clonotype has a count of ten or more. The chain links TRBV7-3 to TRBJ1-2, with 9 bases that match TRBD1. Per the germline V gene, CDR1 is SGHTA and CDR2 is FQGTGA. The CDR3 runs 17 residues. V dropped 3 bases and J dropped 2; count of bases not matched to a gene: 10. The CDR3 bases are TGTGCCAGCAGCTTGGACGGGACAGGGAGGCCAAACTATGGCTACACCTTC. Protein: CASSLDGTGRPNYGYTF.

This clonotype was counted ten times or more. The genes are TRBV29-1 and TRBJ2-1; D is perhaps TRBD1 (5 bases). The germline CDR1 and CDR2 sequences are SQVTM and ANQGSEA. The CDR3 has 15 amino acids. Deletions cut 7 bases from V and 0 bases from J, with 16 bases between. The CDR3 DNA reads as TGCAGCGCTGATGGGGCGGAAAGCTCCTACAATGAGCAGTTCTTC. It is translated as CSADGAESSYNEQFF.

A note on this clonotype: A much larger clone lies a single base off, so this may be a read error. The chain recombines TRBV20-1 with TRBJ2-1; unclear D gene. The CDR3 covers 13 residues. From germline, CDR1 is DFQATT and CDR2 SNEGSKA (reference sequence). The CDR3 loop reads CSARFFSDNEQFF. As DNA, the CDR3 is TGCAGTGCTAGATTTTTCTCCGACAATGAGCAGTTCTTC.

This clonotype was counted at least ten times. CDR3: CASSYFSGRAKNEQFF. DNA for the CDR3: TGTGCCAGCAGTTACTTCAGCGGGAGGGCCAAGAATGAGCAGTTCTTC. The rearrangement uses TRBV6-5 and TRBJ2-1, with 10 nucleotides matching TRBD2. Losses at the gene ends were 1 base for V and 7 bases for J; bases not matched to a gene: 7. Germline-derived CDR1 and CDR2 are MNHEY and SVGAGI. The CDR3 contains 16 residues.